Detailed here is one TCR beta chain. This record belongs to a study of blood T cell repertoires in COVID-19. V lost 5 bases and J 0 bases, leaving 10 bases between the germline ends. CDR1 and CDR2 (germline): MNHEY, SVGEGT. The CDR3 extends over 15 amino acids. The method was immunoSEQ multiplex PCR; TCRdb's version includes in-frame clones alone and lacks a portion of them. The profile shows about 260,000 clones, more than 85% of them singletons. The sequencing sample was made of peripheral blood. The chain links TRBV6-2 or TRBV6-3 to TRBJ1-4; maybe TRBD1 (5 bases). The TCR sequence derives from a young adult with COVID-19, enrolled during active disease. The CDR3 DNA is TGTGCCAGCAGTACCAGACAGTCAACTAATGAAAAACTGTTTTTT. This codes for CASSTRQSTNEKLFF.